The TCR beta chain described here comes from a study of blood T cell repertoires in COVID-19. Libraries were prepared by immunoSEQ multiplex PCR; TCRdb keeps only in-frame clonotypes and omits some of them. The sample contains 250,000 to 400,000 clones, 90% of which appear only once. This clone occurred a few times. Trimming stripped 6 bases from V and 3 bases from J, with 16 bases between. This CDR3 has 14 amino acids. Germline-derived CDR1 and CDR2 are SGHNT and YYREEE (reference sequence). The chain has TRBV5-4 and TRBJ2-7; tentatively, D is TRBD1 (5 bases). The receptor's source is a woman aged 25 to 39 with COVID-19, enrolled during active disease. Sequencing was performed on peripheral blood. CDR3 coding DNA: TGTGCCAGCACCCCGACAAGGGGTAGCTACGAGCAGTACTTC. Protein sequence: CASTPTRGSYEQYF.